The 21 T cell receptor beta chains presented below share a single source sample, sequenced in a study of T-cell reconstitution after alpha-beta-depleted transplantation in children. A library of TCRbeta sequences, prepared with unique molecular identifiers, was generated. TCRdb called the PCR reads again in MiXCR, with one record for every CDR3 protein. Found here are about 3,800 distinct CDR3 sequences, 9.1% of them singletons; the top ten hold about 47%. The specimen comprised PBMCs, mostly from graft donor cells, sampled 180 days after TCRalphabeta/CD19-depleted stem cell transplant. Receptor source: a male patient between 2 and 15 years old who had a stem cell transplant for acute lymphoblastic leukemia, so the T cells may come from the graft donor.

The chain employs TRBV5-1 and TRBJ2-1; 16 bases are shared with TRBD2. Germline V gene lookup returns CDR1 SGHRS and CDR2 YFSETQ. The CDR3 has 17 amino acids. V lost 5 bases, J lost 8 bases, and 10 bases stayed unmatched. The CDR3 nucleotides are TGCGCCAGCAGGGTGGGACTAGCGGGAGGGCCTGTAGATGAGCAGTTCTTC. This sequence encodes CASRVGLAGGPVDEQFF.

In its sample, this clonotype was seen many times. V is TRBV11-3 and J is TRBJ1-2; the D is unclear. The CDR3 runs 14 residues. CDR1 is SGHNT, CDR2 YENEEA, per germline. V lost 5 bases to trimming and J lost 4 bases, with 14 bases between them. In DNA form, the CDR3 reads TGTGCCAGCAGCCCCAAGGGAGGGATCTATGGCTACACCTTC. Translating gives CASSPKGGIYGYTF.

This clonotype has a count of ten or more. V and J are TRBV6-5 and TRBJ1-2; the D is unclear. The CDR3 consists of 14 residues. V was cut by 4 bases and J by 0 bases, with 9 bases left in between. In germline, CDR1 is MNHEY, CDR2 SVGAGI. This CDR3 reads CASSSLGANYGYTF. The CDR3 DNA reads TGTGCCAGCAGTTCCCTCGGAGCTAACTATGGCTACACCTTC.

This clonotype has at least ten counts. DNA of the CDR3: TGTGCCAGCAGTTTAACGGGACTCTTAGGGGGGGGTTTCACTGAAGCTTTCTTT. It codes for CASSLTGLLGGGFTEAFF. The genes are TRBV28 and TRBJ1-1, with D tentatively TRBD1 (6 bases). V was cut by 2 bases and J by 4 bases, with 23 bases left in between. Germline V gene lookup returns CDR1 MDHEN and CDR2 SYDVKM. CDR3 length equals 18 residues. The full variable domain, completed using reference TRBV28 and TRBJ1-1, is DVKVTQSSRYLVKRTGEKVFLECVQDMDHENMFWYRQDPGLGLRLIYFSYDVKMKEKGDIPEGYSVSREKKERFSLILESASTNQTSMYLCASSLTGLLGGGFTEAFFGQGTRLTVV.

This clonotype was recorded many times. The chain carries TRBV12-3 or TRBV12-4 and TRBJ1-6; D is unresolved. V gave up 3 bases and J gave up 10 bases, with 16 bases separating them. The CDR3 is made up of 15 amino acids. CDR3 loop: CASSFRSRRNSPLHF. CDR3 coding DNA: TGTGCCAGCAGTTTTAGGTCCAGGAGGAACTCACCCCTCCACTTT.

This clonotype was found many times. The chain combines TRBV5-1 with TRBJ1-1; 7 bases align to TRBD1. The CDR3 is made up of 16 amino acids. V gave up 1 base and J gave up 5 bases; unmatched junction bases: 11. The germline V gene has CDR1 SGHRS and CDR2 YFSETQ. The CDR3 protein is CASSLPGTTGATEAFF. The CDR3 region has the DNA TGCGCCAGCAGCTTGCCAGGTACCACAGGGGCAACTGAAGCTTTCTTT.

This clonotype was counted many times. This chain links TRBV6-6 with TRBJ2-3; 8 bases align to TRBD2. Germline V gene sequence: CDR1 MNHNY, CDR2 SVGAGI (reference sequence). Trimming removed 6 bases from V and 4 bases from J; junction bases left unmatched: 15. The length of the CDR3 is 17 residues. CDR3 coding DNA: TGTGCCAGCAGGCCATCCCGGGGCGGGAGGTCGGCAGATACGCAGTATTTT. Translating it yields CASRPSRGGRSADTQYF.

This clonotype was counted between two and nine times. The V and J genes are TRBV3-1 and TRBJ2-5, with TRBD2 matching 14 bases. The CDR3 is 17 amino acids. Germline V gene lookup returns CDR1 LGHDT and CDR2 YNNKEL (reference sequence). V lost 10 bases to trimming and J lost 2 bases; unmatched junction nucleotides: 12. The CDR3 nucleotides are TGTGCCACCTCCCCCGGACTAGCGGGAGGTGGTCAAGAGACCCAGTACTTC. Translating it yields CATSPGLAGGGQETQYF.

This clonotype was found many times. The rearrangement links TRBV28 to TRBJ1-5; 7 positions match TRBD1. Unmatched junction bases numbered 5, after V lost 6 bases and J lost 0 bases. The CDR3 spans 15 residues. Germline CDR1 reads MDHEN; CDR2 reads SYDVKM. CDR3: CASSPGGDSNQPQHF. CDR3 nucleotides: TGTGCCAGCAGCCCAGGGGGTGATAGCAATCAGCCCCAGCATTTT. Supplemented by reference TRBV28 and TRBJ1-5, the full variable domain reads DVKVTQSSRYLVKRTGEKVFLECVQDMDHENMFWYRQDPGLGLRLIYFSYDVKMKEKGDIPEGYSVSREKKERFSLILESASTNQTSMYLCASSPGGDSNQPQHFGDGTRLSIL.

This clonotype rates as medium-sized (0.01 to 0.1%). This CDR3 is CASSIGETYEQYF. DNA of the CDR3: TGTGCCAGCAGTATAGGAGAGACCTACGAGCAGTACTTC. The V gene is TRBV7-9, the J gene TRBJ2-7; D gene ambiguous. Germline V gene lookup returns CDR1 SEHNR and CDR2 FQNEAQ (reference sequence). The CDR3 length is 13 residues. V lost 6 bases, J lost 2 bases, and 11 bases lay in between.

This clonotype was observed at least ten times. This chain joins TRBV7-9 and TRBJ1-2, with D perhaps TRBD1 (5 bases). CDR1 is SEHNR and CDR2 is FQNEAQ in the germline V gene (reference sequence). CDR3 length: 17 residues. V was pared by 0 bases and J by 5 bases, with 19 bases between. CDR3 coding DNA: TGTGCCAGCAGCTTAGCGCTAGTGGGCAGGGTAGCTTATGGCTACACCTTC. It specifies CASSLALVGRVAYGYTF.

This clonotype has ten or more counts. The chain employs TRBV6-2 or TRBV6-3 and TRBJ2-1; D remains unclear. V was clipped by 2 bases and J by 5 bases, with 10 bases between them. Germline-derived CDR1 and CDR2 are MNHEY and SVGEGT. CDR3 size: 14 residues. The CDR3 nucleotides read TGTGCCAGCAGTTACGTCTCGACAAACAATGAGCAGTTCTTC. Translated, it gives CASSYVSTNNEQFF.

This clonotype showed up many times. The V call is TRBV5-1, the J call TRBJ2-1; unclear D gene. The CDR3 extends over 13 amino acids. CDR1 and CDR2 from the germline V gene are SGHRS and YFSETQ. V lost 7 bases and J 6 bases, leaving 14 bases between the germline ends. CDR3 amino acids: CASSDRRLNEQFF. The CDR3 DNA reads TGCGCCAGCTCGGATAGGCGCCTCAATGAGCAGTTCTTC. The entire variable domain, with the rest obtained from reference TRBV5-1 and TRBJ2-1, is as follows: KAGVTQTPRYLIKTRGQQVTLSCSPISGHRSVSWYQQTPGQGLQFLFEYFSETQRNKGNFPGRFSGRQFSNSRSEMNVSTLELGDSALYLCASSDRRLNEQFFGPGTRLTVL.

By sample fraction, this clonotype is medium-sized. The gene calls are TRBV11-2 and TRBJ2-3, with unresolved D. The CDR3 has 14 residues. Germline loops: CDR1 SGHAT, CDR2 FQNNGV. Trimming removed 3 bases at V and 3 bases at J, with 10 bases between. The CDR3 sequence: CASSLGGPTDTQYF. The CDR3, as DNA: TGTGCCAGCAGCTTGGGTGGCCCAACAGATACGCAGTATTTT.

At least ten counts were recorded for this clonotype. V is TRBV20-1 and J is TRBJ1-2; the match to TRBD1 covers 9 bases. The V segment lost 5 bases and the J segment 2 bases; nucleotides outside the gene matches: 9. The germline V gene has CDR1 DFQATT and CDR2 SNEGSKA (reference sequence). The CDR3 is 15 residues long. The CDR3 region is CSAPVGDRVNYGYTF. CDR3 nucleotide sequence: TGCAGTGCTCCCGTGGGGGACAGGGTGAACTATGGCTACACCTTC.

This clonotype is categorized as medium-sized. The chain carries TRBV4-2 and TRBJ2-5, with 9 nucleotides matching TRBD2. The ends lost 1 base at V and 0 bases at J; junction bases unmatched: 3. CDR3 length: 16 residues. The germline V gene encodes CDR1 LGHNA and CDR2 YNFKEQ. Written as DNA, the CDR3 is TGTGCCAGCAGCCAAGGGGTAGCGGGGGACCAAGAGACCCAGTACTTC. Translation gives CASSQGVAGDQETQYF.

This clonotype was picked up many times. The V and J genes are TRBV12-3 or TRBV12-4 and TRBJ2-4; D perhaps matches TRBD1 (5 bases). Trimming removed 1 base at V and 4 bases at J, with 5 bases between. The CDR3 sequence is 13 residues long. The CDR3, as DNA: TGTGCCAGCAGTTTAGACAGGAAAAACATTCAGTACTTC. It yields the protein CASSLDRKNIQYF.

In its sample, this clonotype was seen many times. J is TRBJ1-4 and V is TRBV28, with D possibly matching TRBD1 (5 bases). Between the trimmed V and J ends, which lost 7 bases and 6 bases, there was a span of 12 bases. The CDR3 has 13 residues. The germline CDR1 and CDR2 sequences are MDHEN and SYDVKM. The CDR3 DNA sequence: TGTGCCAGCATCCCAGGGAGGGATGAAAAACTGTTTTTT. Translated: CASIPGRDEKLFF.

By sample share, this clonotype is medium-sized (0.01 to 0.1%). The CDR3 here is CASSLDSLADEQFF. The CDR3 coding sequence is TGTGCCAGCAGCCTTGATTCACTAGCGGATGAGCAGTTCTTC. V and J are TRBV5-4 and TRBJ2-1; TRBD2 agrees at 8 bases. The length of the CDR3 is 14 residues. With 4 bases clipped from V and 8 bases from J, the junction kept 8 bases outside the gene matches. The germline V gene encodes CDR1 SGHNT and CDR2 YYREEE (reference sequence). Full variable domain (outside the CDR3, taken from reference TRBV5-4 and TRBJ2-1): ETGVTQSPTHLIKTRGQQVTLRCSSQSGHNTVSWYQQALGQGPQFIFQYYREEENGRGNFPPRFSGLQFPNYSSELNVNALELDDSALYLCASSLDSLADEQFFGPGTRLTVL.

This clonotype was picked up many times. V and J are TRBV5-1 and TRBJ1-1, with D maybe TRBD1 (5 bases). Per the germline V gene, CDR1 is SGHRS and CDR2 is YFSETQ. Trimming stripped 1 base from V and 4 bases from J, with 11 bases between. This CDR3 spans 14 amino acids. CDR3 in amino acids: CASSLQAGGTEAFF. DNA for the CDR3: TGCGCCAGCAGCTTGCAGGCCGGGGGCACTGAAGCTTTCTTT.

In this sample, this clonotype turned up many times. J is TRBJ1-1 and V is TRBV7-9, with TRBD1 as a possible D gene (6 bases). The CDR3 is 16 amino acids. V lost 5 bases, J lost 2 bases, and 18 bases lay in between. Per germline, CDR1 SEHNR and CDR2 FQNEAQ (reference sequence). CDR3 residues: CASSRGRGRINTEAFF. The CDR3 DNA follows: TGTGCCAGCAGCCGTGGCCGGGGGCGAATCAACACTGAAGCTTTCTTT.